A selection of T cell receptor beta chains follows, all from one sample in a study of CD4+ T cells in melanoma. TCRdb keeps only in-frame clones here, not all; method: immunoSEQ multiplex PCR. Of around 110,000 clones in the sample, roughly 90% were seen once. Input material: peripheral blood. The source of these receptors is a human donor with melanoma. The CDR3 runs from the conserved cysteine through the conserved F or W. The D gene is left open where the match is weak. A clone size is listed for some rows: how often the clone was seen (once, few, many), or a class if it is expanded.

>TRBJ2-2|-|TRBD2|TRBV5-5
CASSLSGAVTGELFF
TGTGCCAGCAGCCTTAGCGGGGCGGTCACCGGGGAGCTGTTTTTT
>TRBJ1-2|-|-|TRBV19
CASSILQTEIYGYTF
TGTGCCAGTAGTATACTGCAGACGGAAATCTATGGCTACACCTTC
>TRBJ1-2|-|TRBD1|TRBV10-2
CATDSGQGYGYTF
TGCGCCACCGACTCCGGACAGGGGTATGGCTACACCTTC
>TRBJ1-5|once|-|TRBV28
CASSLGGNSNQPQHF
TGTGCCAGCAGTTTAGGGGGTAATAGCAATCAGCCCCAGCATTTT
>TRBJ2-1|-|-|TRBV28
CASSLSAYNEQFF
TGTGCCAGCAGTTTATCAGCTTACAATGAGCAGTTCTTC
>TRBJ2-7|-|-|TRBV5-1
CASSLAPGGGYEQYF
TGCGCCAGCAGCTTGGCCCCAGGGGGAGGTTACGAGCAGTACTTC
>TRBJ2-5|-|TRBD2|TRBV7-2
CASSQTGLAEETQYF
TGTGCCAGCAGCCAGACGGGACTAGCGGAAGAGACCCAGTACTTC
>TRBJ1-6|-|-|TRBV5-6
CASSFMSRNNSPLHF
TGTGCCAGCAGCTTCATGTCACGGAATAATTCACCCCTCCACTTT
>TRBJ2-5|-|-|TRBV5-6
CASSWGSGRQETQYF
TGTGCCAGCAGCTGGGGGTCAGGCAGACAAGAGACCCAGTACTTC
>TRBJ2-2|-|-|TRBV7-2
CASSSRRTANTGELFF
TGTGCCAGCAGCTCGCGGCGGACAGCGAACACCGGGGAGCTGTTTTTT
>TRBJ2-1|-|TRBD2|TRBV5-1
CASSLSGSESEQFF
TGCGCCAGCAGCTTAAGCGGGAGTGAGAGTGAGCAGTTCTTC
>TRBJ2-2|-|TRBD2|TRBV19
CASSGTSGGAITGELFF
TGTGCCAGTAGCGGGACTAGCGGGGGGGCCATCACCGGGGAGCTGTTTTTT
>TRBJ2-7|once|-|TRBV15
CATSRGGDYEQYF
TGTGCCACCAGCAGAGGAGGGGACTACGAGCAGTACTTC
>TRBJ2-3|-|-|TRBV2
CASSRRDLLTDTQYF
TGTGCCAGCAGTCGCCGGGACTTACTCACAGATACGCAGTATTTT
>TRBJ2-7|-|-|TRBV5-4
CASSLAGSDEQYF
TGTGCCAGCAGCTTGGCCGGGAGCGACGAGCAGTACTTC
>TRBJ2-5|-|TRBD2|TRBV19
CASKPGTRNPGEAQYF
TGTGCCAGTAAGCCAGGGACTAGGAACCCCGGGGAGGCCCAGTACTTC
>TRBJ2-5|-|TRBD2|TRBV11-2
CASSLRLAGGLQETQYF
TGTGCCAGCAGCTTACGCCTAGCGGGAGGGTTACAAGAGACCCAGTACTTC
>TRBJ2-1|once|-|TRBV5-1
CASSFRRAPQFSYNEQFF
TGCGCCAGCAGCTTCCGTCGGGCCCCACAATTCTCCTACAATGAGCAGTTCTTC
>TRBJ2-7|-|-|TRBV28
CASSLGRGGKQYF
TGTGCCAGCAGTTTGGGCAGGGGGGGAAAGCAGTACTTC
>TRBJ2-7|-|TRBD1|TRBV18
CASSPRQGAAYEQYF
TGTGCCAGCTCACCTCGACAGGGGGCGGCATACGAGCAGTACTTC
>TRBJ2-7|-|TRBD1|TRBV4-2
CASSQLLGTGTSYEQYF
TGTGCCAGCAGCCAACTATTGGGGACAGGGACCTCCTACGAGCAGTACTTC
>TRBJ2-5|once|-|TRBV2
CASSGAGTETQYF
TGTGCCAGCAGTGGCGCCGGGACAGAGACCCAGTACTTC
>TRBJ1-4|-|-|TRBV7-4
CASSRQVKLFF
TGTGCCAGCAGCCGACAGGTAAAACTGTTTTTT
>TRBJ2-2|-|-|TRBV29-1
CSVHNQGTGELFF
TGCAGCGTCCATAACCAGGGGACCGGGGAGCTGTTTTTT
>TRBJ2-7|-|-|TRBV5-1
CASSQAGSYEQYF
TGCGCCAGCAGTCAAGCTGGATCCTACGAGCAGTACTTC
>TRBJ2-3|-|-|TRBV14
CASSVSGTDTQYF
TGTGCCAGCAGTGTCAGCGGTACAGATACGCAGTATTTT
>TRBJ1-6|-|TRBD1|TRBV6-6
CASSYSPLDRGTPLHF
TGTGCCAGCAGTTACTCGCCTTTGGACAGGGGAACACCCCTCCACTTT
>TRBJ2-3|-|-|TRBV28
CASSFYADTQYF
TGTGCCAGCAGTTTCTATGCAGATACGCAGTATTTT
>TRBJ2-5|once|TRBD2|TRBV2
CASSVALAGAAETQYF
TGTGCCAGCAGTGTGGCATTAGCGGGAGCGGCGGAGACCCAGTACTTC
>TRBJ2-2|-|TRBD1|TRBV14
CASSPGQGLTPAGELFF
TGTGCCAGCAGCCCAGGACAGGGCCTAACCCCAGCCGGGGAGCTGTTTTTT
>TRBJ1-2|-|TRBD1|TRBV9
CASSSGTGREDGYTF
TGTGCCAGCAGTTCCGGGACAGGGAGGGAGGATGGCTACACCTTC
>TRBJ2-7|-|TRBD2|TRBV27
CASSRLSGTRGTYEQYF
TGTGCCAGCAGTCGTTTATCCGGGACTAGGGGAACCTACGAGCAGTACTTC
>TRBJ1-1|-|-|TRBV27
CASSSDFPRAMNTEAFF
TGTGCCAGCAGTTCTGATTTCCCCAGAGCTATGAACACTGAAGCTTTCTTT
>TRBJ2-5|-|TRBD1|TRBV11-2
CASSPRDRGETQYF
TGTGCCAGCAGCCCGCGGGACAGGGGGGAGACCCAGTACTTC
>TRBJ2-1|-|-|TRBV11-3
CASSLQGGQGNEQFF
TGTGCCAGCAGCTTACAGGGCGGCCAAGGCAATGAGCAGTTCTTC
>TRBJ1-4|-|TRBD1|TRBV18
CASSPTTGNEKLFF
TGTGCCAGCTCACCGACGACAGGGAATGAAAAACTGTTTTTT
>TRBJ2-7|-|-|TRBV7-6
CASSLLDSSYEQYF
TGTGCCAGCAGCTTACTCGATTCATCCTACGAGCAGTACTTC
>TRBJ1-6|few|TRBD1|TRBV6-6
CASGGQGNSPLHF
TGTGCCAGCGGGGGACAGGGAAATTCACCCCTCCACTTT
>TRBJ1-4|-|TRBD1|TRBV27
CASGRGTEKLFF
TGTGCCAGCGGCAGGGGGACTGAAAAACTGTTTTTT
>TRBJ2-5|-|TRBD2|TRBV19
CASSIVSGSRETQYF
TGTGCCAGTAGTATAGTAAGCGGGAGTCGAGAGACCCAGTACTTC
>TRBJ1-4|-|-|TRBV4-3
CASSQGRPATNEKLFF
TGCGCCAGCAGCCAAGGCCGCCCGGCAACTAATGAAAAACTGTTTTTT
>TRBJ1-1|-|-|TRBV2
CASSEAPDGMGFF
TGTGCCAGCAGTGAAGCGCCGGATGGAATGGGTTTCTTT
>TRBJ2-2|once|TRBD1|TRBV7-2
CASSDGQVNTGELFF
TGTGCCAGCAGCGACGGACAGGTGAACACCGGGGAGCTGTTTTTT
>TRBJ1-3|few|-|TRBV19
CASSIVSGNTIYF
TGTGCCAGTAGTATTGTATCTGGAAACACCATATATTTT
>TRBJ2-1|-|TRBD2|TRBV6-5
CATQTSGGNEQFF
TGTGCCACCCAGACTAGCGGGGGCAATGAGCAGTTCTTC
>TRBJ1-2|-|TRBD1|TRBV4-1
CASSTGGTSFGYTF
TGCGCCAGCAGTACAGGGGGCACGAGCTTTGGCTACACCTTC
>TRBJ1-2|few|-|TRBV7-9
CASSLGQGQGSYTF
TGTGCCAGCAGCTTAGGCCAGGGTCAGGGGAGCTACACCTTC
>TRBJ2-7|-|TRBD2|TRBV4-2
CASSQIGTSGGYEQYF
TGTGCCAGCAGCCAAATAGGGACCTCGGGGGGCTACGAGCAGTACTTC
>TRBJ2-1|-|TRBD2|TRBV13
CASSLGLEGTSGGNNEQFF
TGTGCCAGCAGCTTAGGTCTCGAAGGGACTAGCGGGGGTAACAATGAGCAGTTCTTC